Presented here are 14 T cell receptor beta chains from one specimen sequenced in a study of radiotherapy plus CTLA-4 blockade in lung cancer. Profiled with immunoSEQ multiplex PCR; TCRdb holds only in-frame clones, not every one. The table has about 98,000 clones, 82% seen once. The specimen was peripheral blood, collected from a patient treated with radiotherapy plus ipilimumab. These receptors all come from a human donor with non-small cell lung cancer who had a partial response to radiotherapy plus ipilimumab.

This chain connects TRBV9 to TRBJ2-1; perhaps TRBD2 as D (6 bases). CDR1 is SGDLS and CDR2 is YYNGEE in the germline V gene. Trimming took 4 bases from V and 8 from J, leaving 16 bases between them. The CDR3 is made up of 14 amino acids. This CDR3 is CASSPRLWGDEQFF. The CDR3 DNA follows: TGTGCCAGCAGCCCGCGCCTGTGGGGGGATGAGCAGTTCTTC.

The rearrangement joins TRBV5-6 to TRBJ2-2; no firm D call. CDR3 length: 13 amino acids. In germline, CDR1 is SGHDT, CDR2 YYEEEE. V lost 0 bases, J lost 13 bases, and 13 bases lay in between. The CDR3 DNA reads TGTGCCAGCAGCTTGGGACGGAGCCGGTGGCTGTTTTTT. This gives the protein CASSLGRSRWLFF.

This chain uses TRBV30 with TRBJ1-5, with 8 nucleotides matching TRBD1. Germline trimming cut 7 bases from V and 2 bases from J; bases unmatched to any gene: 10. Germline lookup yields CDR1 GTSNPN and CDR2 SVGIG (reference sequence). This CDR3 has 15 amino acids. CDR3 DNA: TGTGCCTCGGGCCAGGGGGCCGGAGGCAATCAGCCCCAGCATTTT. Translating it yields CASGQGAGGNQPQHF.

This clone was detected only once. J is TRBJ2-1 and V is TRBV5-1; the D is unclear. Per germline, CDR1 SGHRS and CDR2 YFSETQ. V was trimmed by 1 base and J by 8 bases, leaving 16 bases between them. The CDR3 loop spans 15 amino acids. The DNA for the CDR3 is TGCGCCAGCAGCTTGCCGCGTAGTCCCCCCCATGAGCAGTTCTTC. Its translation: CASSLPRSPPHEQFF.

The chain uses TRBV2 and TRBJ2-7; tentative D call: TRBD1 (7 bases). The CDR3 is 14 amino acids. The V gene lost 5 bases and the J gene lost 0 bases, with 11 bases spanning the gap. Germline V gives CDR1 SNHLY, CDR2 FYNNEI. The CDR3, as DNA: TGTGCCAGCAGTCCAGGGGGGAGCTCCTACGAGCAGTACTTC. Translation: CASSPGGSSYEQYF.

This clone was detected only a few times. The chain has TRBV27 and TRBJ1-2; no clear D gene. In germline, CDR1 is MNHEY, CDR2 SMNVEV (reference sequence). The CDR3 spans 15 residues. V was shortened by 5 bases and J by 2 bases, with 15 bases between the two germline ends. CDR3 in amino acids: CASSPTDRRNYGYTF. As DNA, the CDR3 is TGTGCCAGCAGTCCGACGGACCGGAGGAACTATGGCTACACCTTC.

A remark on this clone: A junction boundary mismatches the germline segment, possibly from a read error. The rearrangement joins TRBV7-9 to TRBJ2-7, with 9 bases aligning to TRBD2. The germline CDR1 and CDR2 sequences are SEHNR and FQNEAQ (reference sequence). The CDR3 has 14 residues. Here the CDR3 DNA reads TGTGCCAGCAGGTTAGCGGGAGCCTCCGACGAGCAGTACTTC. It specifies CASRLAGASDEQYF.

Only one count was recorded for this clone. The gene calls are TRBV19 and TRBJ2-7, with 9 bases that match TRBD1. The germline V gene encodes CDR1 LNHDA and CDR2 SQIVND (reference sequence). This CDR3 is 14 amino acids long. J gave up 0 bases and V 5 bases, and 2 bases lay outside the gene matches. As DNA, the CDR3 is TGTGCCAGTAGTTGGGACAGGGCCTCCTACGAGCAGTACTTC. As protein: CASSWDRASYEQYF.

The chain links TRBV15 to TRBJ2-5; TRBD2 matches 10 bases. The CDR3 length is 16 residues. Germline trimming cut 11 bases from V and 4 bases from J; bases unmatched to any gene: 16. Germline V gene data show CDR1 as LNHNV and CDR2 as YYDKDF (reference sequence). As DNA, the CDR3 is TGTGCCGCTGCCGGACCCAGCGGGAGGGCAGGAGAGACCCAGTACTTC. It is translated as CAAAGPSGRAGETQYF.

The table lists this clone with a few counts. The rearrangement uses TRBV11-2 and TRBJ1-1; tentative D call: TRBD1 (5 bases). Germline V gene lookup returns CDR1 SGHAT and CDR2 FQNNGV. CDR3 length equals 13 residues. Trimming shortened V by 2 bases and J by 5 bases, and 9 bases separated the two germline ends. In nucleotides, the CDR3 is TGTGCCAGCAGCTTACAGGGAGGTACTGAAGCTTTCTTT. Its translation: CASSLQGGTEAFF.

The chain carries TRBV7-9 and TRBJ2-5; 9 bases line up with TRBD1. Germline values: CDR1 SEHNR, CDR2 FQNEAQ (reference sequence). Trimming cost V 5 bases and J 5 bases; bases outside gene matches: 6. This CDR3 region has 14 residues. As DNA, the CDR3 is TGTGCCAGCAGCATCGGACAGGGGAGGGAGACCCAGTACTTC. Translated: CASSIGQGRETQYF.

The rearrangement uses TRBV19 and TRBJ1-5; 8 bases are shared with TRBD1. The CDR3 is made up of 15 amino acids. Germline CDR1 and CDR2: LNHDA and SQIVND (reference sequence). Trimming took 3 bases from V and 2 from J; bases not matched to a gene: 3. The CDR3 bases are TGTGCCAGTAGTATTCAGGGGGCTGGCAATCAGCCCCAGCATTTT. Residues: CASSIQGAGNQPQHF.

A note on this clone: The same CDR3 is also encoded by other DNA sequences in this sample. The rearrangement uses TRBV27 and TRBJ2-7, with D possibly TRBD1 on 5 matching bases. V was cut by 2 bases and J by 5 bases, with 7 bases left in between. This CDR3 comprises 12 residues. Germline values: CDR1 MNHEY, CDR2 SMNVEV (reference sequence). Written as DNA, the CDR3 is TGTGCCAGCAGTTTACTAGGGGACGAGCAGTACTTC. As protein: CASSLLGDEQYF.

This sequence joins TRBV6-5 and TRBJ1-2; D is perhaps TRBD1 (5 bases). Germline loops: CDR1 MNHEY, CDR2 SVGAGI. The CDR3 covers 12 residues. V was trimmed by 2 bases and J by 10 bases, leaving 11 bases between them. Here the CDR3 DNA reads TGTGCCAGCAGTTACGACAGCACCTTCTACACCTTC. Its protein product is CASSYDSTFYTF.